A single sample gave rise to the 24 T cell receptor beta chains below, sequenced in a study of shared clonotypes between healthy human individuals. The assay was immunoSEQ multiplex PCR, and TCRdb's table has in-frame clones only and misses some. The sample records approximately 2.1 million clones, 85% to 95% being singletons. Sequenced: naive CD4+ T cells from PBMCs. Subset meaning: CD45RA+ positively selected. The receptors were gathered from a man aged 18 to 30 in good health. Some clones in this sample may be carry-over from other donors' samples.

This chain joins TRBV30 and TRBJ1-2; D gene unclear. CDR3 length equals 13 residues. The germline V and J ends were trimmed by 2 bases and 4 bases, with 11 bases remaining between them. Germline V gene data show CDR1 as GTSNPN and CDR2 as SVGIG (reference sequence). The CDR3 nucleotides read TGTGCCTGGAGTATTGTCAGGTCCTATGGCTACACCTTC. Amino acid sequence: CAWSIVRSYGYTF.

This rearrangement joins TRBV5-4 to TRBJ2-4, with 8 bases identical to TRBD2. The CDR3 extends over 13 amino acids. The germline V gene encodes CDR1 SGHNT and CDR2 YYREEE (reference sequence). The ends lost 0 bases at V and 13 bases at J; junction bases unmatched: 6. This CDR3 reads CASSLASGREQYF. CDR3 bases: TGTGCCAGCAGCTTGGCTAGCGGGCGGGAGCAGTACTTC.

The chain carries TRBV7-2 and TRBJ2-6; D remains unclear. The CDR3 is 17 residues long. V was trimmed by 2 bases and J by 2 bases, leaving 13 bases between them. The germline gives CDR1 SGHTA, CDR2 FQGNSA. The CDR3 reads CASSLTIRYTGANVLTF. In nucleotides, the CDR3 is TGTGCCAGCAGCTTAACTATCCGGTACACTGGGGCCAACGTCCTGACTTTC. The full variable domain, completed using reference TRBV7-2 and TRBJ2-6, is GAGVSQSPSNKVTEKGKDVELRCDPISGHTALYWYRQSLGQGLEFLIYFQGNSAPDKSGLPSDRFSAERTGGSVSTLTIQRTQQEDSAVYLCASSLTIRYTGANVLTFGAGSRLTVL.

The V call is TRBV28, the J call TRBJ1-1; D call uncertain. Trimming stripped 8 bases from V and 1 base from J, with 17 bases between. Germline V gives CDR1 MDHEN, CDR2 SYDVKM. The CDR3 runs 15 residues. The CDR3 loop is CASDFRPAGNTEAFF. In DNA, the CDR3 is TGTGCCAGCGATTTTCGCCCCGCCGGGAACACTGAAGCTTTCTTT. The complete variable domain, with remaining parts taken from reference TRBV28 and TRBJ1-1, reads DVKVTQSSRYLVKRTGEKVFLECVQDMDHENMFWYRQDPGLGLRLIYFSYDVKMKEKGDIPEGYSVSREKKERFSLILESASTNQTSMYLCASDFRPAGNTEAFFGQGTRLTVV.

This chain uses TRBV28 with TRBJ2-1, with a tentative D call TRBD1 (7 bases). V lost 2 bases, J lost 12 bases, and 20 bases lay in between. The CDR3 sequence is 15 residues long. Germline assignment: CDR1 MDHEN and CDR2 SYDVKM. As DNA, the CDR3 is TGTGCCAGCAGTTTAGTCGGCGGGACAGCCAGTGGGCAGTTCTTC. It encodes CASSLVGGTASGQFF. Full variable domain (missing parts from reference TRBV28 and TRBJ2-1): DVKVTQSSRYLVKRTGEKVFLECVQDMDHENMFWYRQDPGLGLRLIYFSYDVKMKEKGDIPEGYSVSREKKERFSLILESASTNQTSMYLCASSLVGGTASGQFFGPGTRLTVL.

The chain joins TRBV11-2 to TRBJ2-3; perhaps TRBD1 as D (5 bases). This CDR3 comprises 15 residues. Germline lookup yields CDR1 SGHAT and CDR2 FQNNGV. V gave up 2 bases and J gave up 6 bases, with 15 bases separating them. CDR3 protein: CASSLFERTPDTQYF. For the CDR3, the DNA is TGTGCCAGCAGCTTATTTGAACGGACACCCGATACGCAGTATTTT.

The V and J genes are TRBV2 and TRBJ2-7; D unresolved. CDR3 length equals 12 residues. Germline CDR1 is SNHLY and CDR2 is FYNNEI. V was shortened by 8 bases and J by 2 bases, with 10 bases between the two germline ends. The CDR3 nucleotides are TGTGCCAGCCAGACCCTGGCCTACGAGCAGTACTTC. Translating gives CASQTLAYEQYF.

The J gene is TRBJ2-3, the V gene TRBV4-2; 8 nucleotides line up with TRBD1. This CDR3 contains 18 residues. J gave up 0 bases and V 3 bases, and 11 bases lay outside the gene matches. Germline CDR1 reads LGHNA; CDR2 reads YNFKEQ. The CDR3 is CASSQRVEQGGSTDTQYF. The CDR3, as DNA: TGTGCCAGCAGCCAGCGGGTTGAACAGGGGGGTAGCACAGATACGCAGTATTTT.

The V and J genes are TRBV2 and TRBJ1-5; D unresolved. Per the germline V gene, CDR1 is SNHLY and CDR2 is FYNNEI. The CDR3 extends over 13 amino acids. V gave up 8 bases and J gave up 5 bases, with 13 bases separating them. This chain's CDR3 is CASRASGDQPQHF. Written as DNA, the CDR3 is TGTGCCAGCCGAGCAAGCGGTGATCAGCCCCAGCATTTT.

This chain joins TRBV4-1 and TRBJ2-6; D possibly corresponds to TRBD1 (5 bases). Looked up from germline, CDR1 is MGHRA and CDR2 is YSYEKL. V dropped 1 base and J dropped 0 bases, with 16 bases sitting between them. The length of the CDR3 is 19 residues. As DNA, the CDR3 is TGCGCCAGCAGCCAAGCCGTCAGGGCAGGATTCTCTGGGGCCAACGTCCTGACTTTC. This codes for CASSQAVRAGFSGANVLTF.

The chain has TRBV7-9 and TRBJ2-3; 7 bases are shared with TRBD1. The V gene end was trimmed by 1 base and the J gene end by 1 base; junction bases not matched to a gene: 5. The CDR3 sequence is 16 residues long. Germline V gene lookup returns CDR1 SEHNR and CDR2 FQNEAQ (reference sequence). The CDR3 coding sequence is TGTGCCAGCAGCTTAGGACAGGGCCCCGGCACAGATACGCAGTATTTT. The encoded protein is CASSLGQGPGTDTQYF.

The rearrangement uses TRBV18 and TRBJ1-5; 9 nucleotides line up with TRBD1. V lost 6 bases and J lost 7; bases outside the gene matches: 7. Germline V gene lookup returns CDR1 KGHSH and CDR2 LQKENI. This CDR3 has 14 amino acids. CDR3 sequence reads: CASSPGTGMQPQHF. CDR3 nucleotides: TGTGCCAGCTCCCCCGGGACAGGGATGCAGCCCCAGCATTTT.

In this sample, this clone turned up once. The gene calls are TRBV11-2 and TRBJ1-1; TRBD1 matches 8 bases. The CDR3 sequence is 16 residues long. V lost 4 bases, J lost 4 bases, and 11 bases stayed unmatched. Looked up from germline, CDR1 is SGHAT and CDR2 is FQNNGV. For the CDR3, the DNA is TGTGCCAGCAGCTCTCTAGGACAGGGAAGGCGCACTGAAGCTTTCTTT. It codes for CASSSLGQGRRTEAFF.

The chain is built from TRBV4-1 and TRBJ2-1; D gene uncertain. The germline gives CDR1 MGHRA, CDR2 YSYEKL. V lost 1 base and J lost 5, with 3 bases in between. This CDR3 is built from 12 residues. Here the CDR3 reads CASSQGNNEQFF. DNA for the CDR3: TGCGCCAGCAGCCAAGGGAACAATGAGCAGTTCTTC.

The CDR3 DNA is TGTGCCAGCAGCCCCCGGGAGATCCGCACCGGGGAGCTGTTTTTT. It specifies CASSPREIRTGELFF. J is TRBJ2-2 and V is TRBV6-5, with D possibly matching TRBD2 (6 bases). The V gene's germline CDR1 is MNHEY and CDR2 SVGAGI. Trimming cost V 6 bases and J 4 bases, with 15 bases left between them. This CDR3 region has 15 residues.

The V and J genes are TRBV30 and TRBJ2-5; possible D gene TRBD1, 5 bases. This CDR3 has 13 amino acids. With 3 bases removed from V and 0 bases from J, the gap between germline ends came to 8 bases. The germline gives CDR1 GTSNPN, CDR2 SVGIG (reference sequence). This chain's CDR3 is CAWSKGYQETQYF. The CDR3 region has the DNA TGTGCCTGGAGCAAGGGGTACCAAGAGACCCAGTACTTC.

Regarding this clone: Other DNA sequences within the sample encode an identical CDR3. V and J are TRBV4-1 and TRBJ2-5; D is perhaps TRBD1 or TRBD2 (5 bases each). V was pared by 1 base and J by 6 bases, with 15 bases between. The CDR3 spans 15 residues. CDR1 MGHRA and CDR2 YSYEKL come from the germline V gene. CDR3 bases: TGCGCCAGCAGCCAAGGAGGGCAGGGTATTCAGACCCAGTACTTC. This translates into CASSQGGQGIQTQYF.

CDR3 residues: CASSLEGVNTGELFF. The CDR3 bases are TGTGCCAGCAGTTTAGAGGGAGTGAACACCGGGGAGCTGTTTTTT. The chain couples TRBV27 to TRBJ2-2; D may be TRBD2 (5 bases). The CDR3 is 15 residues long. Germline V gene lookup returns CDR1 MNHEY and CDR2 SMNVEV (reference sequence). Deletions cut 2 bases from V and 1 base from J, with 8 bases between.

The V gene is TRBV6-4, the J gene TRBJ2-1; 8 bases align to TRBD1. The CDR3 has 16 residues. Per the germline V gene, CDR1 is MRHNA and CDR2 is SNTAGT. With V trimmed by 2 bases and J by 8 bases, 11 bases remained unmatched. The CDR3 sequence: CASSDRRTGWNDEQFF. The CDR3 bases are TGTGCCAGCAGTGACCGTCGGACAGGGTGGAACGATGAGCAGTTCTTC.

The CDR3 DNA reads TGTGCCAGCAGTGTTACCCGGGACAGGACTCTGCGCGAGCAGTACTTC. It encodes CASSVTRDRTLREQYF. This sequence joins TRBV6-1 and TRBJ2-7; 8 bases align to TRBD1. The V gene's germline CDR1 is MNHNS and CDR2 SASEGT. V lost 4 bases to trimming and J lost 6 bases; unmatched junction nucleotides: 14. The CDR3 covers 16 residues.

This chain's CDR3 is CASSPTSGTGNTIYF. In nucleotides, the CDR3 is TGTGCCAGCTCACCCACTTCCGGTACAGGAAACACCATATATTTT. The V and J genes are TRBV18 and TRBJ1-3; unclear D gene. V was shortened by 3 bases and J by 4 bases, with 13 bases between the two germline ends. CDR1 and CDR2 from the germline V gene are KGHSH and LQKENI. The length of the CDR3 is 15 residues.

V usage is TRBV15 and J usage is TRBJ2-1; 8 bases fit TRBD2. The J segment lost 3 bases and the V segment lost 1 base, leaving 5 bases of the junction unmatched. The CDR3 length is 16 residues. Germline V gene sequence: CDR1 LNHNV, CDR2 YYDKDF (reference sequence). CDR3 sequence (DNA): TGTGCCACCAGCAGAGGCCTAGCGGGCTACTACAATGAGCAGTTCTTC. Its protein is CATSRGLAGYYNEQFF.

The chain links TRBV6-6 to TRBJ1-1; D is ambiguous. Germline assignment: CDR1 MNHNY and CDR2 SVGAGI (reference sequence). The CDR3 has 15 residues. V was trimmed by 5 bases and J by 0 bases, leaving 13 bases between them. For the CDR3, the DNA is TGTGCCAGCAGTCCCCCTCGGACGGTGAACACTGAAGCTTTCTTT. Translating it yields CASSPPRTVNTEAFF.

The chain is built from TRBV9 and TRBJ1-2, with D unresolved. Germline-derived CDR1 and CDR2 are SGDLS and YYNGEE. CDR3 length: 15 residues. V was clipped by 0 bases and J by 4 bases, with 13 bases between them. The CDR3 reads CASSVAFSSRYGYTF. CDR3 bases: TGTGCCAGCAGCGTAGCTTTTTCCAGCCGCTATGGCTACACCTTC.